Listed here are 5 T cell receptor beta chains from one sample, sequenced in a study of shared clonotypes between healthy human individuals. Assay: immunoSEQ multiplex PCR; the TCRdb copy retains only in-frame clones and omits some. Of around 350,000 clones detected, around 70% appear once; the ten largest clones hold 8.5% to 12%. Sample: memory CD4+ T cells sorted from blood. The subset here: CD45RA-negative fraction. The receptors here all came from a man younger than 45 in good health.

The CDR3 coding sequence is TGTGCCAGCAGCAAAGCGCTGGAGCGGGAGGGCCGCGAGCAGTACTTC. This translates into CASSKALEREGREQYF. V is TRBV21-1 and J is TRBJ2-7; the D segment call TRBD2 is taken from the table without a DNA check. TRBV21-1 is deemed a pseudogene. This CDR3 has 16 residues.

V is TRBV5-1 and J is TRBJ2-7; TRBD1 matches at 9 bases. The V and J ends lost 4 bases and 5 bases, in that order; junction bases with no gene match: 10. CDR1 and CDR2 from the germline V gene are SGHRS and YFSETQ. The CDR3 is 15 residues long. The DNA for the CDR3 is TGCGCCAGCAGCCCTCAGGACAGGGGAGGCAACGAGCAGTACTTC. Translation: CASSPQDRGGNEQYF. The variable domain in full, with the rest retrieved from reference TRBV5-1 and TRBJ2-7, is KAGVTQTPRYLIKTRGQQVTLSCSPISGHRSVSWYQQTPGQGLQFLFEYFSETQRNKGNFPGRFSGRQFSNSRSEMNVSTLELGDSALYLCASSPQDRGGNEQYFGPGTRLTVT.

The CDR3 region is CASSEALKGTEQYF. CDR3 in DNA: TGTGCCAGCAGTGAAGCCTTGAAGGGTACCGAGCAGTACTTC. This chain uses TRBV2 with TRBJ2-7; D unresolved. Germline CDR1 is SNHLY and CDR2 is FYNNEI. The CDR3 length is 14 residues. Deletions cut 0 bases from V and 6 bases from J, with 12 bases between.

V is TRBV4-1 and J is TRBJ1-1; D unclear. The CDR3 loop spans 18 amino acids. Germline values: CDR1 MGHRA, CDR2 YSYEKL. Trimming cost V 1 base and J 1 base, with 19 bases left between them. CDR3 DNA: TGCGCCAGCAGCCAAGTTTTTCGGAAAGGCCAACCGAACACTGAAGCTTTCTTT. As protein: CASSQVFRKGQPNTEAFF.

The V and J genes are TRBV7-9 and TRBJ1-2; 8 nucleotides agree with TRBD1. This CDR3 region has 13 residues. Trimming cost V 1 base and J 8 bases; bases outside gene matches: 3. Looked up from germline, CDR1 is SEHNR and CDR2 is FQNEAQ (reference sequence). CDR3 protein: CASSLEDRDGYTF. Written as DNA, the CDR3 is TGTGCCAGCAGCTTAGAGGACAGGGACGGCTACACCTTC. The whole variable domain, remainder taken from reference TRBV7-9 and TRBJ1-2, is DTGVSQNPRHKITKRGQNVTFRCDPISEHNRLYWYRQTLGQGPEFLTYFQNEAQLEKSRLLSDRFSAERPKGSFSTLEIQRTEQGDSAMYLCASSLEDRDGYTFGSGTRLTVV.